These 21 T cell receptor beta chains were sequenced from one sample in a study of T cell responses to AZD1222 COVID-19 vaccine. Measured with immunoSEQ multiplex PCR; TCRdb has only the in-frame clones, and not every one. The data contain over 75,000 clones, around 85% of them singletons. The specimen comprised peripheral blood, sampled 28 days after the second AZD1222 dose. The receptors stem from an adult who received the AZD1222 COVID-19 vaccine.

CDR3 sequence (DNA): TGTGCCAGCAGTTTTTTCGAACAGGGGAACACTGAAGCTTTCTTT. Its protein is CASSFFEQGNTEAFF. The J gene is TRBJ1-1, the V gene TRBV28; D may be TRBD1 (6 bases). This CDR3 spans 15 amino acids. V was pared by 3 bases and J by 1 base, with 12 bases between. Germline values: CDR1 MDHEN, CDR2 SYDVKM. The full variable domain, with the rest looked up from reference TRBV28 and TRBJ1-1, is DVKVTQSSRYLVKRTGEKVFLECVQDMDHENMFWYRQDPGLGLRLIYFSYDVKMKEKGDIPEGYSVSREKKERFSLILESASTNQTSMYLCASSFFEQGNTEAFFGQGTRLTVV.

The CDR3 sequence is CASSPRGAPSTDTQYF. In DNA form, the CDR3 reads TGTGCCAGTAGTCCCCGGGGGGCCCCGAGCACAGATACGCAGTATTTT. This chain links TRBV19 with TRBJ2-3; possibly TRBD2 for D (7 bases). V lost 5 bases, J lost 0 bases, and 15 bases lay in between. The length of the CDR3 is 16 residues. Germline CDR1 LNHDA, CDR2 SQIVND (reference sequence). Combining the CDR3 with reference TRBV19 and TRBJ2-3 gives the whole variable domain DGGITQSPKYLFRKEGQNVTLSCEQNLNHDAMYWYRQDPGQGLRLIYYSQIVNDFQKGDIAEGYSVSREKKESFPLTVTSAQKNPTAFYLCASSPRGAPSTDTQYFGPGTRLTVL.

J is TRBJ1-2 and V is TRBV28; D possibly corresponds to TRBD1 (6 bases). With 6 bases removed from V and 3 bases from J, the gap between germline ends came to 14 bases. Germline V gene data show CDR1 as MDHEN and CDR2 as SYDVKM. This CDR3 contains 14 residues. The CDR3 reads CASSAWGAYYGYTF. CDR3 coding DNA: TGTGCCAGCAGCGCCTGGGGGGCTTACTATGGCTACACCTTC.

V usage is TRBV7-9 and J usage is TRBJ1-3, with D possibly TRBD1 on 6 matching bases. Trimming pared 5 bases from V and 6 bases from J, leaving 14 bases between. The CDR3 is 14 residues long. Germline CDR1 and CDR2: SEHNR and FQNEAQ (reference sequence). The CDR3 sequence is CASSRGGTQNTIYF. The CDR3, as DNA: TGTGCCAGCAGCAGAGGAGGGACACAAAACACCATATATTTT.

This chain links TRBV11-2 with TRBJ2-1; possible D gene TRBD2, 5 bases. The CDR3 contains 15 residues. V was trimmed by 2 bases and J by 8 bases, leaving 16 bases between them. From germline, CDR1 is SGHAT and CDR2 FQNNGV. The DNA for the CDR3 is TGTGCCAGCAGCTTACTCGCGGGCCCCGGTGATGAGCAGTTCTTC. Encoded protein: CASSLLAGPGDEQFF.

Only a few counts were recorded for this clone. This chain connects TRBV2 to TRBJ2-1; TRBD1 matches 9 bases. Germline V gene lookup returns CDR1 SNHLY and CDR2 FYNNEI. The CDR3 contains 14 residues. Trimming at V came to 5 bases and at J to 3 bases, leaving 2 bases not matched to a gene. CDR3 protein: CASSWDRDYNEQFF. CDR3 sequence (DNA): TGTGCCAGCAGTTGGGACAGGGACTACAATGAGCAGTTCTTC.

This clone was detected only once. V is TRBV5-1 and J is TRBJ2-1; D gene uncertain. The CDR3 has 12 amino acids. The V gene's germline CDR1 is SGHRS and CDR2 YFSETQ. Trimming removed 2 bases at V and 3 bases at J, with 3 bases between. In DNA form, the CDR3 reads TGCGCCAGCAGCTTCAGCTACAATGAGCAGTTCTTC. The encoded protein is CASSFSYNEQFF.

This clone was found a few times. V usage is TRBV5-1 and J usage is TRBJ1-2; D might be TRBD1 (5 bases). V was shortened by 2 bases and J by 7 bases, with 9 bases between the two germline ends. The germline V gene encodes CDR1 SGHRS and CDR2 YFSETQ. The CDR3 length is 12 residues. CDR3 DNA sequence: TGCGCCAGCAGCTTAGAAAGGGGTGGCTACACCTTC. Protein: CASSLERGGYTF.

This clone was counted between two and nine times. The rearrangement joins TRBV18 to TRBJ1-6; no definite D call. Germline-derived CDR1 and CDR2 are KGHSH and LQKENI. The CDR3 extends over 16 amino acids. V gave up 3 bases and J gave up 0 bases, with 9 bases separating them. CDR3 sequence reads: CASSPDGSSYNSPLHF. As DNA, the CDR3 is TGTGCCAGCTCACCCGACGGGAGCTCCTATAATTCACCCCTCCACTTT. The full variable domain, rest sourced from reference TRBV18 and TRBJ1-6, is NAGVMQNPRHLVRRRGQEARLRCSPMKGHSHVYWYRQLPEEGLKFMVYLQKENIIDESGMPKERFSAEFPKEGPSILRIQQVVRGDSAAYFCASSPDGSSYNSPLHFGNGTRLTVT.

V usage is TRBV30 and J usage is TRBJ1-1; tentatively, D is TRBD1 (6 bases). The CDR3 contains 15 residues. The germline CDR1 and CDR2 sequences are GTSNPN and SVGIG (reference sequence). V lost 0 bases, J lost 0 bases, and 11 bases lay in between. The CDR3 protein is CAWSVGGTMNTEAFF. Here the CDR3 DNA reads TGTGCCTGGAGTGTCGGTGGGACAATGAACACTGAAGCTTTCTTT.

DNA for the CDR3: TGCGCCAGCAGCGTTCGGGGCGATGAGCAGTTCTTC. Translation: CASSVRGDEQFF. J is TRBJ2-1 and V is TRBV5-1; perhaps D is TRBD1 or TRBD2 (5 bases each). CDR3 length: 12 amino acids. With 4 bases removed from V and 8 bases from J, the gap between germline ends came to 10 bases. Germline assignment: CDR1 SGHRS and CDR2 YFSETQ.

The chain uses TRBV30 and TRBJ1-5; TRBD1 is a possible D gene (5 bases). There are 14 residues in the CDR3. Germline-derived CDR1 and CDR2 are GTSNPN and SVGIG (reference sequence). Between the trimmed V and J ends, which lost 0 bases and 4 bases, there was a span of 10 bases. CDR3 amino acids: CAWSVQGDNQPQHF. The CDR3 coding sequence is TGTGCCTGGAGTGTACAAGGGGATAATCAGCCCCAGCATTTT.

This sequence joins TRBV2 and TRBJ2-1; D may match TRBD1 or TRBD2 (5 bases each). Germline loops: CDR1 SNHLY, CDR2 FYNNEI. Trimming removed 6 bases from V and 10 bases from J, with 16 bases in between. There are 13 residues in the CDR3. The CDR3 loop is CASSSRGAGEQFF. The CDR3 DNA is TGTGCCAGCAGCTCTAGAGGGGCCGGGGAGCAGTTCTTC.

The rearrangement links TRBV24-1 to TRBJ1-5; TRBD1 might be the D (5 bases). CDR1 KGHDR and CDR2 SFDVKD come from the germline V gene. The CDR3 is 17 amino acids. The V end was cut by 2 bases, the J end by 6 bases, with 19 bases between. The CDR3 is CATSDSRAGTLVQPQHF. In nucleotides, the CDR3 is TGTGCCACCAGTGATTCCCGTGCAGGGACGTTGGTTCAGCCCCAGCATTTT.

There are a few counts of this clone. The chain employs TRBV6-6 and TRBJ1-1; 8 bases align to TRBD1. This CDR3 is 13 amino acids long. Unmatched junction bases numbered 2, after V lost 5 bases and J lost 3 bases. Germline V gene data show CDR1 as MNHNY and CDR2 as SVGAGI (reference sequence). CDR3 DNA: TGTGCCAGCAGTCGGGGACAGGACACTGAAGCTTTCTTT. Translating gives CASSRGQDTEAFF.

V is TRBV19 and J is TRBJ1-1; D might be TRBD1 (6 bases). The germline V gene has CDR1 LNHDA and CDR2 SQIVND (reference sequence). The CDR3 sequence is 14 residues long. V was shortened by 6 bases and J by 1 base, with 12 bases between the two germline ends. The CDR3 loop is CASSARGENTEAFF. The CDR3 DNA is TGTGCCAGTAGCGCAAGGGGGGAGAACACTGAAGCTTTCTTT.

The CDR3 DNA reads TGTGCCAGTAGTATGGGGGTAACCTACGAGCAGTACTTC. Its translation is CASSMGVTYEQYF. The rearrangement links TRBV19 to TRBJ2-7; TRBD1 or TRBD2 may be the D gene (5 bases each). CDR3 length: 13 amino acids. V lost 3 bases and J lost 2, with 8 bases in between. The V gene's germline CDR1 is LNHDA and CDR2 SQIVND (reference sequence).

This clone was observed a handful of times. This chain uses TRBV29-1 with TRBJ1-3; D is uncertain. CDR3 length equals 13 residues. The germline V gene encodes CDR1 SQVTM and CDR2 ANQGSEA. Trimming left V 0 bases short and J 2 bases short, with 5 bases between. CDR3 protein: CSVEDAAGNTIYF. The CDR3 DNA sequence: TGCAGCGTTGAAGATGCGGCTGGAAACACCATATATTTT.

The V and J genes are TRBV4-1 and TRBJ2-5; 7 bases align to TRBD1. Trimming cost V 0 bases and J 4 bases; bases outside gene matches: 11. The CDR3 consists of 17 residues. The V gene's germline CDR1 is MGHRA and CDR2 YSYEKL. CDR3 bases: TGCGCCAGCAGCCAAGAAGGGAATTCGGGACAGTCAGAGACCCAGTACTTC. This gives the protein CASSQEGNSGQSETQYF.

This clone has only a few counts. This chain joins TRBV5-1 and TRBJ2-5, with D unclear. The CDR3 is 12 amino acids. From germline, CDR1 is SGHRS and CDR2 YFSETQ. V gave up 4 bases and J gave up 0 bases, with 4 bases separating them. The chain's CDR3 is CASSPDQETQYF. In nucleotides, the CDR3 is TGCGCCAGCAGCCCGGACCAAGAGACCCAGTACTTC.

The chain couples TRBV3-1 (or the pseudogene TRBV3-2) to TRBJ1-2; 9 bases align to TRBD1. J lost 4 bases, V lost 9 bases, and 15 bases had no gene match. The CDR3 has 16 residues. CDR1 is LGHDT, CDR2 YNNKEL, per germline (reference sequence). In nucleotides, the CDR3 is TGTGCCAGTAAACAGGGGGCGGAGAACGACCCCTATGGCTACACCTTC. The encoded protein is CASKQGAENDPYGYTF.